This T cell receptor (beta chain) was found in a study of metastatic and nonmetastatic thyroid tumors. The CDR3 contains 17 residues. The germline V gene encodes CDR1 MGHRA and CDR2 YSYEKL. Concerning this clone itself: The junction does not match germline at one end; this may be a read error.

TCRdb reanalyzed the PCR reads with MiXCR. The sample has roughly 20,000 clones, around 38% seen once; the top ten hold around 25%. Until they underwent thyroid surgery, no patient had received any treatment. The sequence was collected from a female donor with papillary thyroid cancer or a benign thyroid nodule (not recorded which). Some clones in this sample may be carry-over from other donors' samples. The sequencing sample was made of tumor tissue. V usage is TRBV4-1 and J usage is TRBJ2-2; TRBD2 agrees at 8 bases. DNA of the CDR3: TGCGCCAGCAGCCAAGAGGGCAGCGGGAGAGACACCAGGGAGCTGTTTTTT. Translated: CASSQEGSGRDTRELFF.